This T cell receptor (beta chain) was profiled in a study of response to subunit inactivated influenza vaccine. Study-wide findings and caveats: Authors suggested seasonal influenza vaccinations each recruit few new T cells.

Unmatched junction bases numbered 5, after V lost 6 bases and J lost 5 bases. The V gene's germline CDR1 is SNHLY and CDR2 FYNNEI. The CDR3 contains 16 residues. This clonotype showed up just a few times. The antigen is unknown. TCRdb independently ran MiXCR on the RT-PCR reads; one entry per CDR3 protein. The sample has hundreds of thousands of distinct CDR3 sequences; approximately 17% are singletons. V and J are TRBV2 and TRBJ2-1; TRBD2 matches at 15 bases. Source: PBMCs from blood, taken more than 4 days after vaccination. The source is a man aged 50 to 59 who received an inactivated influenza vaccine. CDR3 loop: CASRKGLAGGNNEQFF. The CDR3 region has the DNA TGTGCCAGCAGGAAGGGACTAGCGGGGGGTAACAATGAGCAGTTCTTC.